One sample yielded the 12 T cell receptor beta chains listed below, sequenced in a study of graft-versus-host responses after intestinal transplantation. The table came from immunoSEQ multiplex PCR; TCRdb's copy has only in-frame clones and leaves some out. The table lists approximately 97,000 clones, roughly 90% of them singletons, with approximately 0.064% in the top ten. These TCRs are of unknown antigen specificity. Sequencing was performed on unstimulated CD8+ T cells sorted from spleen or lymph node cells, taken before transplant. The source is a human donor who was the organ donor for an intestinal transplant.

CDR3 bases: TGTGCCAGCAGTGAACAGACAGGGATTAGCCACGAGCAGTACTTC. Its protein product is CASSEQTGISHEQYF. This sequence joins TRBV2 and TRBJ2-7; TRBD1 agrees at 7 bases. The CDR3 contains 15 residues. Germline V CDR1 and CDR2: SNHLY, FYNNEI. Trimming removed 2 bases from V and 5 bases from J; junction bases left unmatched: 9.

The rearrangement joins TRBV28 to TRBJ2-3; D call uncertain. The germline gives CDR1 MDHEN, CDR2 SYDVKM. This CDR3 region has 13 residues. Trimming removed 5 bases at V and 1 base at J, with 7 bases between. In nucleotides, the CDR3 is TGTGCCAGCAGTATCGGAGGCACAGATACGCAGTATTTT. Its protein is CASSIGGTDTQYF.

The V and J genes are TRBV10-3 and TRBJ2-3; 8 bases map to TRBD2. The trim removed 0 bases at V and 2 bases at J, leaving 10 bases unmatched. There are 18 residues in the CDR3. CDR1 ENHRY and CDR2 SYGVKD come from the germline V gene. DNA of the CDR3: TGTGCCATCAGTGAGTCGGGGGGGGGACTAGTGATCACAGATACGCAGTATTTT. Translating gives CAISESGGGLVITDTQYF.

This chain uses TRBV27 with TRBJ1-2; tentatively, D is TRBD1 (6 bases). CDR1 and CDR2 (germline): MNHEY, SMNVEV (reference sequence). The ends were cut back, 7 bases at V and 7 bases at J, with 16 bases in the middle. The CDR3 runs to 13 residues. The CDR3 here is CASKDSLGAGYTF. In nucleotides, the CDR3 is TGTGCCAGCAAGGACAGCCTAGGGGCTGGCTACACCTTC.

The rearrangement links TRBV5-4 to TRBJ1-2, with D perhaps TRBD1 (6 bases). The V end lost 6 bases, the J end lost 5 bases, and 17 bases lay between the germline ends. The CDR3 runs 14 residues. Per germline, CDR1 SGHNT and CDR2 YYREEE (reference sequence). The DNA of the CDR3 is TGTGCCAGCACCCAGGGGCAGCCTGTATATGGCTACACCTTC. This codes for CASTQGQPVYGYTF.

This clone showed up just a few times. The chain is built from TRBV4-1 and TRBJ1-3; D ambiguous. V was cut by 4 bases and J by 0 bases, with 10 bases left in between. The CDR3 is 15 amino acids. CDR1 is MGHRA, CDR2 YSYEKL, per germline. The CDR3: CASSPLAFSGNTIYF. As DNA, the CDR3 is TGCGCCAGCAGCCCACTTGCGTTCTCTGGAAACACCATATATTTT.

V is TRBV19 and J is TRBJ1-1; the D is unclear. CDR3 length: 12 amino acids. Germline V gene sequence: CDR1 LNHDA, CDR2 SQIVND (reference sequence). The V and J ends lost 7 bases and 4 bases respectively, with 10 bases between them. CDR3 in DNA: TGTGCCAGTAAGGAGGGAGCCACTGAAGCTTTCTTT. This encodes CASKEGATEAFF.

This chain uses TRBV4-1 with TRBJ2-7; D may be TRBD2 (5 bases). CDR1 MGHRA and CDR2 YSYEKL come from the germline V gene. The CDR3 runs to 14 residues. V was trimmed by 1 base and J by 0 bases, leaving 7 bases between them. Here the CDR3 reads CASSQVTSSYEQYF. CDR3 DNA: TGCGCCAGCAGCCAAGTAACTAGCTCCTACGAGCAGTACTTC.

The genes are TRBV19 and TRBJ2-4; 13 nucleotides align to TRBD2. Germline lookup yields CDR1 LNHDA and CDR2 SQIVND (reference sequence). With 7 bases clipped from V and 1 base from J, the junction kept 13 bases outside the gene matches. The CDR3 consists of 19 residues. Here the CDR3 DNA reads TGTGCCAGTAAACCCAGACAACTAGCGGGAGGGCCGGCCAAAAACATTCAGTACTTC. It yields the protein CASKPRQLAGGPAKNIQYF.

This chain links TRBV19 with TRBJ2-2, with D possibly matching TRBD2 (5 bases). Trimming shortened V by 5 bases and J by 1 base, and 14 bases separated the two germline ends. The CDR3 extends over 16 amino acids. Germline values: CDR1 LNHDA, CDR2 SQIVND (reference sequence). The CDR3 is CASSPEGTQNTGELFF. As DNA, the CDR3 is TGTGCCAGTAGTCCCGAGGGTACTCAGAACACCGGGGAGCTGTTTTTT.

V gene TRBV9 combines with J gene TRBJ2-1, with TRBD2 matching over 12 bases. Germline values: CDR1 SGDLS, CDR2 YYNGEE. The CDR3 is 19 amino acids. Trimming took 2 bases from V and 1 from J; bases not matched to a gene: 10. The CDR3 region is CASSVSGGLAGLSYNEQFF. The CDR3 DNA reads TGTGCCAGCAGCGTTTCAGGAGGACTAGCGGGGTTATCCTACAATGAGCAGTTCTTC. Together with reference TRBV9 and TRBJ2-1, the CDR3 gives the full variable domain: DSGVTQTPKHLITATGQRVTLRCSPRSGDLSVYWYQQSLDQGLQFLIQYYNGEERAKGNILERFSAQQFPDLHSELNLSSLELGDSALYFCASSVSGGLAGLSYNEQFFGPGTRLTVL.

This rearrangement joins TRBV19 to TRBJ1-1, with D uncertain. Trimming stripped 3 bases from V and 1 base from J, with 9 bases between. Per germline, CDR1 LNHDA and CDR2 SQIVND (reference sequence). This CDR3 comprises 14 residues. The CDR3 nucleotides read TGTGCCAGTAGTATCGGTGGTGAGAACACTGAAGCTTTCTTT. The encoded protein is CASSIGGENTEAFF.